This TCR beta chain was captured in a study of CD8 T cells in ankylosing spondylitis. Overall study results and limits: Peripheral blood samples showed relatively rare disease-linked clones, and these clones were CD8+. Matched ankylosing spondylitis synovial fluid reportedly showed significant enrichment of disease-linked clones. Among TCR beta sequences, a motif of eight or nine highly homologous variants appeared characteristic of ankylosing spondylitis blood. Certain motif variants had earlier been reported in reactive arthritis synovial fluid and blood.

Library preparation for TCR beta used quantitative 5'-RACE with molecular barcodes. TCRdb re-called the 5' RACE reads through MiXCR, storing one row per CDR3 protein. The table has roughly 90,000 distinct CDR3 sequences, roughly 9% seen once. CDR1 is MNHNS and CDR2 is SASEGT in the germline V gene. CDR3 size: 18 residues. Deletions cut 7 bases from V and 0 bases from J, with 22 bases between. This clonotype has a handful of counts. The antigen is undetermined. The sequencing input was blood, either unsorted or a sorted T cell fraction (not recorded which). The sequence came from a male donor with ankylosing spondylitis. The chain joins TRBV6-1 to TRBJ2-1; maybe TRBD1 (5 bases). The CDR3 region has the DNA TGTGCCAGCACGGGCGGACAAACGGGTATGGTCTCCTACAATGAGCAGTTCTTC. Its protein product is CASTGGQTGMVSYNEQFF.